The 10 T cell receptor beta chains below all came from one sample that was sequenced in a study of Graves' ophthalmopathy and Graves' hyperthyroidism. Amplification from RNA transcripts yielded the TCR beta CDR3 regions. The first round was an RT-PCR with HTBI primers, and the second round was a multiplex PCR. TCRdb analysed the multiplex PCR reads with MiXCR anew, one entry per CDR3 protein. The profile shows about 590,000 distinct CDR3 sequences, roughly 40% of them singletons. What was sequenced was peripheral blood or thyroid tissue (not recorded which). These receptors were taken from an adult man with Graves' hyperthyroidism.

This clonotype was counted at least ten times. The CDR3 loop reads CAWGGGYSPLHF. The CDR3 DNA follows: TGTGCCTGGGGTGGAGGGTATTCACCCCTCCACTTT. The V and J genes are TRBV30 and TRBJ1-6; D ambiguous. V was clipped by 5 bases and J by 8 bases, with 10 bases between them. The CDR3 runs to 12 residues. The germline V gene encodes CDR1 GTSNPN and CDR2 SVGIG (reference sequence).

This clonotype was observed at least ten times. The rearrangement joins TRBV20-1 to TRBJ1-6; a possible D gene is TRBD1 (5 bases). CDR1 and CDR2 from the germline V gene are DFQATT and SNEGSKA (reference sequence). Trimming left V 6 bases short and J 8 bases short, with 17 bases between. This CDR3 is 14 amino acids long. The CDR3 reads CSAAFDSRDSPLHF. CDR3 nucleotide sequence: TGCAGTGCCGCTTTCGACAGCCGGGATTCACCCCTCCACTTT.

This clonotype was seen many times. CDR3 in amino acids: CASRNTGGSGNTIYF. For the CDR3, the DNA is TGTGCCAGCAGGAACACAGGGGGCTCTGGAAACACCATATATTTT. The chain carries TRBV12-3 or TRBV12-4 and TRBJ1-3; 8 bases are shared with TRBD1. Trimming at V came to 6 bases and at J to 0 bases, leaving 4 bases not matched to a gene. The CDR3 covers 15 residues.

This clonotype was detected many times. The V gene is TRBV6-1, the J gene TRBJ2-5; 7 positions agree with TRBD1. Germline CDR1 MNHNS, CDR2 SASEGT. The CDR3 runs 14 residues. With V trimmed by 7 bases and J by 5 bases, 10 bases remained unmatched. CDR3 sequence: CASNRDRVVETQYF. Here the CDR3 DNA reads TGTGCCAGCAATCGCGACAGGGTGGTGGAGACCCAGTACTTC.

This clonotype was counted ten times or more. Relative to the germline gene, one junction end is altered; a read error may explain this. The CDR3 region is CASSLAEETQYF. The DNA of the CDR3 is TGTGCCAGCAGCCTAGCAGAAGAGACCCAGTACTTC. J is TRBJ2-5 and V is TRBV7-2; maybe TRBD2 (5 bases). Germline V gives CDR1 SGHTA, CDR2 FQGNSA. The CDR3 is made up of 12 amino acids.

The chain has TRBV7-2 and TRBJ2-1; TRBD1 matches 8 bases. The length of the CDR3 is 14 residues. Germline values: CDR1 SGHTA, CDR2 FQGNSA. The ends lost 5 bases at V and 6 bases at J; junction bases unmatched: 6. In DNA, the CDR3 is TGTGCCAGCAGCCAACCGACAGGGGTCAATGAGCAGTTCTTC. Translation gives CASSQPTGVNEQFF.

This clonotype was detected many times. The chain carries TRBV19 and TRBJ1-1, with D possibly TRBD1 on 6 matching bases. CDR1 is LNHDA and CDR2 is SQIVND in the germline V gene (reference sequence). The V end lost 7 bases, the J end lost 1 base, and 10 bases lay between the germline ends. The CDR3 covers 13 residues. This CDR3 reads CASILQGNTEAFF. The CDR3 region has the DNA TGTGCCAGTATCCTACAGGGGAACACTGAAGCTTTCTTT.

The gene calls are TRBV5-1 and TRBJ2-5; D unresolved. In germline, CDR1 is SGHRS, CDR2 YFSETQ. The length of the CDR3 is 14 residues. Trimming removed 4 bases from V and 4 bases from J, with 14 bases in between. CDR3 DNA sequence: TGCGCCAGCAGCACGACACTGGGCAGAGAGACCCAGTACTTC. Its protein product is CASSTTLGRETQYF.

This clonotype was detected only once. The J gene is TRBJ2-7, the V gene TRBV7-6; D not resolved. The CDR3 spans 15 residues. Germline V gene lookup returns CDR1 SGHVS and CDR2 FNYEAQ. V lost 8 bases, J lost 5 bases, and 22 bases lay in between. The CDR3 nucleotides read TGTGCCAGCTCACCTAACGCTATTACTAAAGACGAGCAGTACTTC. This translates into CASSPNAITKDEQYF.

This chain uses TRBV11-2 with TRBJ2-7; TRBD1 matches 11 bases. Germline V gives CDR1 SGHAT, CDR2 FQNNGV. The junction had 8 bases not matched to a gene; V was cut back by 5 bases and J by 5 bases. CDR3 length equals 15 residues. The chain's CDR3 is CASSVTGTGGDEQYF. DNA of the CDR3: TGTGCCAGCAGCGTCACCGGGACAGGGGGGGACGAGCAGTACTTC.